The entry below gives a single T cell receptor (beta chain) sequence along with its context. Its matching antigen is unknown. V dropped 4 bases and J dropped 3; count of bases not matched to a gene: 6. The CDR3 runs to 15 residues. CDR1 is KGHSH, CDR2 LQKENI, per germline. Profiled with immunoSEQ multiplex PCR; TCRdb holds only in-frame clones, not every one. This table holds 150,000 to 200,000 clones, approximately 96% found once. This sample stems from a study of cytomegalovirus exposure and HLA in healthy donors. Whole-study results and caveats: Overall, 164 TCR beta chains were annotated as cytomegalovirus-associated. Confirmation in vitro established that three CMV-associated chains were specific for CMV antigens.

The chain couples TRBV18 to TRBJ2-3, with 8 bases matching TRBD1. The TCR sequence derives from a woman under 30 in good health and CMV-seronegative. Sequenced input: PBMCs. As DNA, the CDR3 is TGTGCCAGCTCACGTCGACAGGGGAGGACAGATACGCAGTATTTT. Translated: CASSRRQGRTDTQYF.